Listed below are T cell receptor beta chains from one sample, sequenced in a study of cytotoxic CD8 clonotypes in ibrutinib-treated CLL. This table comes from immunoSEQ multiplex PCR, and its TCRdb copy is limited to in-frame clones, with some not included. The sample includes 250,000 to 350,000 clones, 76% of them seen just once. The source was PBMCs, collected at disease progression, from a patient treated with ibrutinib. Every receptor here comes from a human donor with chronic lymphocytic leukemia. The CDR3 runs from the conserved cysteine through the conserved F or W. Clone sizes are given selectively: once, few, many, or a class where the clone is expanded.

V	J	length	size	CDR3
TRBV11-2	TRBJ1-3	16	.	CASSLRVPASGNTIYF
TRBV27	TRBJ2-7	13	few	CASSLRHAYEQYF
TRBV15	TRBJ1-5	14	.	CATSRVGVNQPQHF
TRBV5-5	TRBJ2-7	15	.	CASSLFDRFGYEQYF
TRBV6-1	TRBJ2-1	15	.	CASSFRVQGWGEQFF
TRBV5-1	TRBJ1-6	13	.	CASSLERDSPLHF
TRBV18	TRBJ1-6	17	.	CASSEIPGAAYNSPLHF
TRBV7-9	TRBJ1-5	12	.	CASSNRGQPQHF
TRBV4-1	TRBJ1-5	15	once	CASSQEDKRNQPQHF
TRBV29-1	TRBJ2-1	11	.	CSVPSHNEQFF
TRBV4-1	TRBJ2-7	17	.	CASSQHTSGNNPYEQYF
TRBV29-1	TRBJ2-3	14	.	CSVESWTQLDTQYF
TRBV9	TRBJ1-2	16	.	CASSAGTGGRVYGYTF
TRBV4-1	TRBJ2-7	17	.	CASSPLSILAGGYEQYF
TRBV28	TRBJ1-3	16	.	CASSRPGERRGNTIYF
TRBV5-6	TRBJ2-7	13	.	CASSLGAVGEQYF
TRBV9	TRBJ2-1	13	.	CASSPGTSNEQFF
TRBV19	TRBJ2-1	13	.	CASSSRLANEQFF
TRBV4-3	TRBJ2-1	15	.	CASSHRLAVSNEQFF
TRBV4-3	TRBJ1-5	15	.	CASSQDVGDPAPQHF
TRBV10-1	TRBJ2-7	19	.	CASSERSIHTFKPTYEQYF
TRBV25-1	TRBJ1-1	12	.	CASSDWGPGAFF
TRBV9	TRBJ1-2	14	.	CASSVGQGDYGYTF
TRBV5-1	TRBJ2-7	17	.	CASSLSGGQGAPYEQYF
TRBV5-4	TRBJ2-7	15	.	CASSNPGGTPDEQYF
TRBV19	TRBJ2-7	13	.	CASSKGETYEQYF
TRBV4-1	TRBJ2-1	18	.	CASSHPTTGAESYNEQFF
TRBV7-2	TRBJ2-7	14	.	CASSSGGSSYEQYF
TRBV27	TRBJ1-1	13	.	CASSLWVDTEAFF
TRBV27	TRBJ2-3	12	.	CASGQVPHTQYF
TRBV4-1	TRBJ2-7	13	.	CASSQLKDYEQYF
TRBV6-5	TRBJ2-7	11	.	CASSYTGQQYF
TRBV5-1	TRBJ1-2	16	.	CASSPGSSQGPYGYTF
TRBV5-1	TRBJ2-5	16	.	CASSLGLAGGGATQYF
TRBV15	TRBJ2-1	14	.	CATSRDGLQKEQFF
TRBV18	TRBJ2-3	11	.	CASSEQDTQYF
TRBV18	TRBJ2-5	12	.	CASSPRYETQYF
TRBV29-1	TRBJ2-1	15	.	CSASGGILFYNEQFF
TRBV5-1	TRBJ2-1	14	once	CASSLGTEYNEQFF
TRBV27	TRBJ2-7	17	.	CASSNGTFNWGSYEQYF
TRBV9	TRBJ2-3	10	few	CASERGTQYF
TRBV11-2	TRBJ2-7	13	.	CASSSGPFHEQYF
TRBV13	TRBJ1-1	17	.	CASSLLRRITVNTEAFF
TRBV28	TRBJ2-2	16	.	CASSITSGRNTGELFF
TRBV7-9	TRBJ1-2	12	.	CASRGDNYGYTF
TRBV20-1	TRBJ2-3	11	.	CSASIADTQYF
TRBV13	TRBJ1-2	13	.	CASSLGTGYGYTF
TRBV5-1	TRBJ1-1	15	.	CASSMATGGNTEAFF
TRBV2	TRBJ2-3	14	few	CASSEDTSTDTQYF
TRBV19	TRBJ1-2	15	.	CASSVIRGTGYGYTF
TRBV13	TRBJ2-7	13	few	CASSRGTVYEQYF
TRBV30	TRBJ2-5	15	once	CAWSPPRDRQETQYF
TRBV7-9	TRBJ2-7	11	.	CASSRVGEQYF
TRBV2	TRBJ2-3	17	.	CASSEARSGGALDTQYF
TRBV18	TRBJ1-5	13	once	CASSIGRSQPQHF